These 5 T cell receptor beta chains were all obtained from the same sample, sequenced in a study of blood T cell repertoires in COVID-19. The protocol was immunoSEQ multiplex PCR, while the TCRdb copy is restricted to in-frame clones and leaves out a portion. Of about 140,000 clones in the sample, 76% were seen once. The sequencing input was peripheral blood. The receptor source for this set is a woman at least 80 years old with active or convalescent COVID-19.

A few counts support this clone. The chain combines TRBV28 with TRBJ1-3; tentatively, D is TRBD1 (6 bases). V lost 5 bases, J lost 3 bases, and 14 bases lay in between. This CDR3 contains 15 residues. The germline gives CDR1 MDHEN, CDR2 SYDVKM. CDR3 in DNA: TGTGCCAGCAGTCCCGGGGGGGCGGGTGGAAACACCATATATTTT. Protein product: CASSPGGAGGNTIYF.

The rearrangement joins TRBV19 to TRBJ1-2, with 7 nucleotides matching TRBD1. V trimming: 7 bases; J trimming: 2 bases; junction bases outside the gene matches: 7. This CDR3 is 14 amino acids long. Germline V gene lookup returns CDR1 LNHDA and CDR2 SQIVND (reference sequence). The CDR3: CASTPQTGNYGYTF. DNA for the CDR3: TGTGCCAGTACTCCCCAGACAGGGAACTATGGCTACACCTTC.

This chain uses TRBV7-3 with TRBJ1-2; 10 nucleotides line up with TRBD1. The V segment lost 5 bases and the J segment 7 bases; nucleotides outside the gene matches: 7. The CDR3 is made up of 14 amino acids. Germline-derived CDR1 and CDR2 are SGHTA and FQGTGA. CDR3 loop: CASSPGTGVPGYTF. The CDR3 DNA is TGTGCCAGCAGCCCCGGGACAGGGGTTCCTGGCTACACCTTC.

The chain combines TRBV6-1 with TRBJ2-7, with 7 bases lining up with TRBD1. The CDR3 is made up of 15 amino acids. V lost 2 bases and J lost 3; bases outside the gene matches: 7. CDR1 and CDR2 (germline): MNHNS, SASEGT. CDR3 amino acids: CASSEYETGFYEQYF. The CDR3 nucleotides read TGTGCCAGCAGTGAATATGAGACAGGGTTCTACGAGCAGTACTTC.

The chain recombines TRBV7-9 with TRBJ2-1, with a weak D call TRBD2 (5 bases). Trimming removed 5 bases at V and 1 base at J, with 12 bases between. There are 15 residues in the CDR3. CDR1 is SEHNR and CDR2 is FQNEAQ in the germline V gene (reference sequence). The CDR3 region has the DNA TGTGCCAGCAGCCCGACGGGAAGATCCTACAATGAGCAGTTCTTC. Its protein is CASSPTGRSYNEQFF.